This T cell receptor beta chain is from a study of T cells after yellow fever vaccination. On the study more broadly: The authors prepared low-cell-number fractions using SMART-Seq v4 Ultra Low Input. Study-level points and caveats: Faster peaking, at day 5 versus 15, marked a secondary response that was weaker.

V gave up 0 bases and J gave up 8 bases, with 8 bases separating them. CDR1 and CDR2 from the germline V gene are SGHAT and FQNNGV. The CDR3 runs 13 residues. TCR cDNA was made by 5'RACE template switching, adding a universal primer site and UMIs. TCRdb recomputed calls from the 5' RACE reads with MiXCR, one row per CDR3 protein. The table shows around 120,000 distinct CDR3 sequences, with approximately 16% occurring only once. This clonotype was counted between two and nine times. Its antigen is as yet unknown. J is TRBJ2-1 and V is TRBV11-2; D ambiguous. The origin of this receptor is a man between 18 and 29 years old who received the YFV17D yellow fever vaccine. Sequencing was performed on CD8+ T cells sorted from PBMCs, taken 5 days after the yellow fever booster vaccination. The CDR3 is CASSLDVRDEQFF. CDR3 DNA: TGTGCCAGCAGCTTAGACGTCCGGGATGAGCAGTTCTTC.